This T cell receptor (beta chain) was retrieved from a study of naive and memory T cell subsets. With respect to this clonotype: Its matching antigen is unknown.

Two oligonucleotides, mixed equimolar, formed the beta constant-region primer covering TRBC1 and TRBC2. Ligated cDNA was amplified by four rounds of PCR with nested alpha and beta constant-region primers and SP2. MiXCR, run by TCRdb on the UMI-ligation and nested PCR reads, gives a single entry per CDR3 protein. This table has more than 95,000 distinct CDR3 sequences, more than 12% appearing once. The CDR3 is made up of 12 amino acids. The germline V and J ends were trimmed by 6 bases and 7 bases, with 10 bases remaining between them. Overall study results and limits: Naive repertoires, especially CD8, held a few larger clonotypes, possibly memory cells re-expressing CD45RA. In naive cells, over 95% of TCR sequences were seen only once. A clonotype means one alpha or beta sequence, not an alpha/beta pair.

V usage is TRBV12-3 or TRBV12-4 and J usage is TRBJ2-1, with D possibly being TRBD2 (5 bases). The sequenced sample was naive CD8+ T cells from blood. The receptor comes from a human donor in good health. Here the CDR3 reads CASRGVANEQFF. CDR3 sequence (DNA): TGTGCCAGCAGGGGAGTAGCAAATGAGCAGTTCTTC.